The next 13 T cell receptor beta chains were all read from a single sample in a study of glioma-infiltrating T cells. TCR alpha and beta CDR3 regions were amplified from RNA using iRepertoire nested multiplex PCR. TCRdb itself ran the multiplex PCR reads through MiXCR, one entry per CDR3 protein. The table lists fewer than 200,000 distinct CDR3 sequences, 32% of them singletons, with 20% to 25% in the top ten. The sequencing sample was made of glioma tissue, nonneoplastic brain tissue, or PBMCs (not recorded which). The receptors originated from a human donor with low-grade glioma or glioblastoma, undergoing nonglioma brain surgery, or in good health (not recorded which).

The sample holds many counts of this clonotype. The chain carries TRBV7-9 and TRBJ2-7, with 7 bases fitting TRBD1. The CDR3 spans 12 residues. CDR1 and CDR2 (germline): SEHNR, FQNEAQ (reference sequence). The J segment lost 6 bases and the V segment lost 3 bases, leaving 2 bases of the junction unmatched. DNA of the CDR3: TGTGCCAGCAGCTTCGGGACAGCCGAGCAGTACTTC. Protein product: CASSFGTAEQYF.

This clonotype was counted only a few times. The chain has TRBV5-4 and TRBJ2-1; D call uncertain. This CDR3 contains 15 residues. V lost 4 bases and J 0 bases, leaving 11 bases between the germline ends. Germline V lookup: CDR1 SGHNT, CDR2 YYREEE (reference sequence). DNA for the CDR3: TGTGCCAGCAGCCATGAAAGGAGCTCCTACAATGAGCAGTTCTTC. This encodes CASSHERSSYNEQFF.

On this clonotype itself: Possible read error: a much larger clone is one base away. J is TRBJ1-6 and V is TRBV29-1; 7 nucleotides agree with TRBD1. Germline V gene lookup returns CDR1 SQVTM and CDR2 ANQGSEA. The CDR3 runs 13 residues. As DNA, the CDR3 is TGCAGCGTTGCGACAGGGCTTGGCTCACACCTCCACTTT. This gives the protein CSVATGLGSHLHF.

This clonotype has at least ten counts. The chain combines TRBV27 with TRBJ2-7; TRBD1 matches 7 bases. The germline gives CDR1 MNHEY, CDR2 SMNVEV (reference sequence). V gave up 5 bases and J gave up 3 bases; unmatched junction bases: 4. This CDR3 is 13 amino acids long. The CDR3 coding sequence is TGTGCCAGCAGTACATGGGACAGCTACGAGCAGTACTTC. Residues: CASSTWDSYEQYF.

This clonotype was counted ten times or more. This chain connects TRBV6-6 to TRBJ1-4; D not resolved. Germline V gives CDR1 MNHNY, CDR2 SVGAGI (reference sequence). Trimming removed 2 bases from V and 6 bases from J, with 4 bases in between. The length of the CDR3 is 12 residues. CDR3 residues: CASSYRDEKLFF. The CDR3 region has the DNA TGTGCCAGCAGTTACAGGGATGAAAAACTGTTTTTT.

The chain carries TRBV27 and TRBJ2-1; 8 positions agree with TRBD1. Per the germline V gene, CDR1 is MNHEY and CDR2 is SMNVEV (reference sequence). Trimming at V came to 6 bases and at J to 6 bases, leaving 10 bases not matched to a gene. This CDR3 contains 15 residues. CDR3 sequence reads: CASSHDRGGFNEQFF. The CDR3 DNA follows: TGTGCCAGCAGCCATGACAGGGGCGGCTTCAATGAGCAGTTCTTC.

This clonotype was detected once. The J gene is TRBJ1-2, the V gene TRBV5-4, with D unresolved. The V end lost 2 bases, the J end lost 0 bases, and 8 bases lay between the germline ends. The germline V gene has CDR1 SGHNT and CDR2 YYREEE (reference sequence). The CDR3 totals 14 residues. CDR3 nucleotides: TGTGCCAGCAGCTTTCGGAGAGCTAACTATGGCTACACCTTC. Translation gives CASSFRRANYGYTF.

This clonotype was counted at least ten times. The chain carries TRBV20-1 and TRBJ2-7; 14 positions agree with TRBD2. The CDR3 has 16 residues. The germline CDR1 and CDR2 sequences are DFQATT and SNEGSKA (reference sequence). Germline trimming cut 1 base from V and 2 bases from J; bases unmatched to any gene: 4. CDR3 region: CSARGTSGRSAYEQYF. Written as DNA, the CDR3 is TGCAGTGCTAGAGGGACTAGCGGGAGGTCCGCCTACGAGCAGTACTTC.

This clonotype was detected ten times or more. The CDR3 loop is CASSSRDLQETQYF. The CDR3 nucleotides are TGTGCCAGCAGCTCCCGGGACTTACAAGAGACCCAGTACTTC. The chain has TRBV7-9 and TRBJ2-5; D is possibly TRBD2 (6 bases). Germline-derived CDR1 and CDR2 are SEHNR and FQNEAQ (reference sequence). The ends were cut back, 4 bases at V and 2 bases at J, with 11 bases in the middle. This CDR3 region has 14 residues.

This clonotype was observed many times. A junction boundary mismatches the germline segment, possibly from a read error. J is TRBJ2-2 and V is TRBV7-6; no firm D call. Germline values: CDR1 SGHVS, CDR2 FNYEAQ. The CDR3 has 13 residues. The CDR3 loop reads CANSPVIAGELFF. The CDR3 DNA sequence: TGTGCCAACAGCCCTGTGATCGCCGGGGAGCTGTTTTTT. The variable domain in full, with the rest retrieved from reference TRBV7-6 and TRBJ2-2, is GAGVSQSPRYKVTKRGQDVALRCDPISGHVSLYWYRQALGQGPEFLTYFNYEAQQDKSGLPNDRFSAERPEGSISTLTIQRTEQRDSAMYRCANSPVIAGELFFGEGSRLTVL.

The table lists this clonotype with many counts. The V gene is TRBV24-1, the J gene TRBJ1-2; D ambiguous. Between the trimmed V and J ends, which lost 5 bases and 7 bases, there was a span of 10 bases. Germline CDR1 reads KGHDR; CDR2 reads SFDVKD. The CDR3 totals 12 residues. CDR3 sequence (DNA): TGTGCCACCAGTGGAGACGAGTCTGGCTACACCTTC. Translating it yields CATSGDESGYTF.

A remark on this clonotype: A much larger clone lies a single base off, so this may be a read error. The CDR3, as DNA: TGTGCCGGCAGCAGACTGCGGGTGGATACGCAGTATTTT. It encodes CAGSRLRVDTQYF. V is TRBV7-2 and J is TRBJ2-3; TRBD2 is a possible D gene (5 bases). Germline-derived CDR1 and CDR2 are SGHTA and FQGNSA. This CDR3 has 13 amino acids.

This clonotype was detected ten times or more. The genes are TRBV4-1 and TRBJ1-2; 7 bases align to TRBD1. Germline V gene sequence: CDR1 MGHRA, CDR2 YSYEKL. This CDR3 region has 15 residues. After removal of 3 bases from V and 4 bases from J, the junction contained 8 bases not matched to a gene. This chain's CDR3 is CASSHHTTGIYGYTF. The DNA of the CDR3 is TGCGCCAGCAGCCACCACACGACAGGGATCTATGGCTACACCTTC.